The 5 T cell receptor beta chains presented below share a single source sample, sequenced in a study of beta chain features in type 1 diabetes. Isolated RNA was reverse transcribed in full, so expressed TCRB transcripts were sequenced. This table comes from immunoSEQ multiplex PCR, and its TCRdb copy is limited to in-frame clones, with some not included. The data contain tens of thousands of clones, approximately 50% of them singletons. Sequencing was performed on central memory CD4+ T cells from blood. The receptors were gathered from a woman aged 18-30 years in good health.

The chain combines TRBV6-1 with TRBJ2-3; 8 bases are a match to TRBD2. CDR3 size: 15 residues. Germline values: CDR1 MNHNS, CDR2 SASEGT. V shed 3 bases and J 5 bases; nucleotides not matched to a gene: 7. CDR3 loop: CASSDMPGRVDTQYF. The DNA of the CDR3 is TGTGCCAGCAGTGATATGCCCGGGAGGGTAGATACGCAGTATTTT.

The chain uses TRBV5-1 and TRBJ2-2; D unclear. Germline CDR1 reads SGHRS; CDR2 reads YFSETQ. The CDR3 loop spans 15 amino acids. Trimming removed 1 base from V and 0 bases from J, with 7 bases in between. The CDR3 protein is CASSLMQANTGELFF. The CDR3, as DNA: TGCGCCAGCAGCTTGATGCAGGCGAACACCGGGGAGCTGTTTTTT.

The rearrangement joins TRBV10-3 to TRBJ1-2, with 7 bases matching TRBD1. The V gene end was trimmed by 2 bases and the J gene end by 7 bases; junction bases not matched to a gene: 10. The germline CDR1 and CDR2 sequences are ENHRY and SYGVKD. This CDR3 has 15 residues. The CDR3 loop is CAISEIDRATVGYTF. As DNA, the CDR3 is TGTGCCATCAGTGAGATCGACAGGGCAACGGTTGGCTACACCTTC.

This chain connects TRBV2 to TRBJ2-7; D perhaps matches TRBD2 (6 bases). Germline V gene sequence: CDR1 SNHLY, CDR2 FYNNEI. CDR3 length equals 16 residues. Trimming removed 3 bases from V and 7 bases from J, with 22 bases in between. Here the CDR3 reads CASSEWREGPLGEQYF. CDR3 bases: TGTGCCAGCAGTGAGTGGAGGGAAGGGCCCCTAGGAGAGCAGTACTTC.

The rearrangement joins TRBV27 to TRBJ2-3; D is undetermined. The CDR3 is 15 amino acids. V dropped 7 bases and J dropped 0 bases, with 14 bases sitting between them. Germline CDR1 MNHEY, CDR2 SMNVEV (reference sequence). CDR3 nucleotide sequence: TGTGCCAGCATCTCACGCAGGCTCAGCACAGATACGCAGTATTTT. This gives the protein CASISRRLSTDTQYF.